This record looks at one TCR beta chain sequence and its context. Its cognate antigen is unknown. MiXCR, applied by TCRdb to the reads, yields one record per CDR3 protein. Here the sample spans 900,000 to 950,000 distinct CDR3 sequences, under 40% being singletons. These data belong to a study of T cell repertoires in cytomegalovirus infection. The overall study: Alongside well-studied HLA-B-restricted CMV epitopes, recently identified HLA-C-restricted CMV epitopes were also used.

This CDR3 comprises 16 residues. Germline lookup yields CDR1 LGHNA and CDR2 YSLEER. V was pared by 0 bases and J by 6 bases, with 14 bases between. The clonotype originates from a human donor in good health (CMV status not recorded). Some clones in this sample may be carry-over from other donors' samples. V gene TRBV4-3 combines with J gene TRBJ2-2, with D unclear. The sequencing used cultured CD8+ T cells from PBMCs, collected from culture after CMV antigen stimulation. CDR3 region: CASSQDRVGVAGELFF. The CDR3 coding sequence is TGCGCCAGCAGCCAAGATCGGGTTGGGGTAGCCGGGGAGCTGTTTTTT.